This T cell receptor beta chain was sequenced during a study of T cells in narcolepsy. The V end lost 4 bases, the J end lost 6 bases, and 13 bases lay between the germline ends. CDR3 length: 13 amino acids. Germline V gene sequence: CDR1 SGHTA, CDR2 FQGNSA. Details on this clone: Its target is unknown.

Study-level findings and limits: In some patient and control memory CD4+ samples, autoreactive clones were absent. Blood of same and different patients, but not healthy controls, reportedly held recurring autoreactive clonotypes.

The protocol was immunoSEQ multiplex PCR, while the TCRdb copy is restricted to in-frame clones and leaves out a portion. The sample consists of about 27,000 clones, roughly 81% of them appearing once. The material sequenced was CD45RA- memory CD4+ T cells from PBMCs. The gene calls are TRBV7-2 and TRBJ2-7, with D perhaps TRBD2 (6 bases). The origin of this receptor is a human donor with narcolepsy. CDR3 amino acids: CASSSHDGGEQYF. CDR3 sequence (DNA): TGTGCCAGCAGCTCGCACGACGGGGGCGAGCAGTACTTC.